The present entry profiles one T cell receptor beta chain with its context. No antigen is known for it. This sample was included in a study of Ad26.COV2.S vaccination and SARS-CoV-2 variants. Study findings and constraints: Substantial breadth was reported for post-vaccination spike-specific CD8+ and CD4+ T cells. Greater spike-specific TCR breadth was seen in vaccine recipients than in placebo recipients.

Indicated treatment: roughly 18 received Ad26.COV2.S at low or high dose, single or two shots; five or six received placebo; per-sample allocation not given. Specimen acquisition occurred on day 63 following the initial vaccine or placebo injection. The individual, an adult aged 18-55 years, was a donor in Boston. CDR1 and CDR2 from the germline V gene are LNHDA and SQIVND (reference sequence). The V gene lost 3 bases and the J gene lost 2 bases, with 19 bases spanning the gap. The CDR3 covers 17 residues. Sequencing was performed with immunoSEQ multiplex PCR; in TCRdb, only in-frame clones are kept and a portion is missing. This table has 350,000 to 400,000 clones, roughly nine tenths appearing once.

Sample: peripheral blood, taken in a trial of Ad26.COV2.S vaccine versus placebo. V usage is TRBV19 and J usage is TRBJ1-1, with a tentative D call TRBD1 (5 bases). This sequence was found in a person aged 18 to 59 who received the Ad26.COV2.S COVID-19 vaccine or a placebo. CDR3 region: CASSIREGTAVNTEAFF. In DNA, the CDR3 is TGTGCCAGTAGTATCCGGGAGGGGACCGCCGTCAACACTGAAGCTTTCTTT.